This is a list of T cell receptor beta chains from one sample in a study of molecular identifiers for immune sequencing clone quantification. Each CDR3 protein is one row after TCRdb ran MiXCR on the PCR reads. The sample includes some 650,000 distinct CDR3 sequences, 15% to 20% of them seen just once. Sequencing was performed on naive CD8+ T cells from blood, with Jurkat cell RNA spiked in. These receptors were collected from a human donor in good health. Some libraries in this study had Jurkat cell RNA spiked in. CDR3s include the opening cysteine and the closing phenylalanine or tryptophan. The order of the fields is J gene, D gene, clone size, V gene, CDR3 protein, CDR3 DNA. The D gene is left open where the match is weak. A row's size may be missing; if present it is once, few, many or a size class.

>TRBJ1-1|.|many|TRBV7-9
CASSLAPGWETEAFF
TGTGCCAGCAGCTTAGCGCCGGGTTGGGAGACTGAAGCTTTCTTT
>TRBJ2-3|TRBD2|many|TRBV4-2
CASSQELLSSGKDTQYF
TGTGCCAGCAGCCAAGAACTCCTTTCTAGCGGGAAAGATACGCAGTATTTT
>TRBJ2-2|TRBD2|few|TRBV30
CAWRSGGNTGELFF
TGTGCCTGGAGAAGCGGGGGGAACACCGGGGAGCTGTTTTTT
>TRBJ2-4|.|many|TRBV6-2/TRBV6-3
CASSRPIVTGVKNIQYF
TGTGCCAGCAGTCGACCGATTGTCACCGGGGTCAAAAACATTCAGTACTTC
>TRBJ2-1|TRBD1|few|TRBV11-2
CASSQSFGTGGNEQFF
TGTGCCAGCAGCCAAAGTTTTGGGACAGGGGGAAATGAGCAGTTCTTC
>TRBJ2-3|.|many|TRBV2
CASRGQSTDTQYF
TGTGCCAGCAGAGGACAGAGCACAGATACGCAGTATTTT
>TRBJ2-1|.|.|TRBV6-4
CASSPWASSYNEQFF
TGTGCCAGCAGCCCTTGGGCCAGCTCCTACAATGAGCAGTTCTTC
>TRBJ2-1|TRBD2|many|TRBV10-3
CAISESLAGLQFF
TGTGCCATCAGTGAGTCCCTAGCGGGACTGCAGTTCTTC
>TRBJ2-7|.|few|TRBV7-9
CASSFDSYEQHF
TGTGCCAGCAGCTTTGACAGCTACGAGCAGCACTTC
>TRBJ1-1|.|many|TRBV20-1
CSARAVNTEAFF
TGCAGTGCTAGGGCTGTGAACACTGAAGCTTTCTTT
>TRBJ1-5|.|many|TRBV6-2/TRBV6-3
CASSYGQGLLNQPQHF
TGTGCCAGCAGTTACGGTCAGGGCCTCCTCAATCAGCCCCAGCATTTT